Listed here are 22 T cell receptor beta chains from one sample, sequenced in a study of regulatory T cells in long-lasting Graves disease. Arm-PCR with iRepertoire HTBI primers amplified the CDR3 regions for these TCR beta libraries. MiXCR, run by TCRdb on the multiplex PCR reads, gives a single entry per CDR3 protein. The sample lists around 430,000 distinct CDR3 sequences; approximately 22% were seen once. Specified time point: persistent/refractory GD, antithyroid drugs over 5 years with positive TRAb. Making the TCR library involved RNA that had been extracted from PBMCs. This material consisted of peripheral blood mononuclear cells (PBMCs), taken when the disease was refractory, from a patient treated with antithyroid drugs. These receptors were obtained from a female donor with Graves disease.

This clonotype was seen at least ten times. The V and J genes are TRBV12-3 or TRBV12-4 and TRBJ1-4; D is ambiguous. The CDR3 extends over 13 amino acids. V was cut by 5 bases and J by 12 bases, with 16 bases left in between. CDR3: CASSPGPSSELFF. CDR3 nucleotides: TGTGCCAGCAGTCCCGGTCCCTCGTCGGAACTGTTTTTT.

In this sample, this clonotype turned up many times. The chain recombines TRBV6-1 with TRBJ1-3; 8 bases agree with TRBD1. Germline-derived CDR1 and CDR2 are MNHNS and SASEGT. CDR3 size: 14 residues. Germline trimming cut 6 bases from V and 1 base from J; bases unmatched to any gene: 2. CDR3 coding DNA: TGTGCCAGCAGCAGGACAGGGTCTGGAAACACCATATATTTT. Amino acid sequence: CASSRTGSGNTIYF.

This clonotype was counted only a few times. The J gene is TRBJ2-6, the V gene TRBV20-1; D gene ambiguous. Germline-derived CDR1 and CDR2 are DFQATT and SNEGSKA (reference sequence). Trimming removed 5 bases from V and 4 bases from J, with 9 bases in between. The CDR3 totals 13 residues. Here the CDR3 DNA reads TGCAGTGCTCGCCCGGCCGGGGCCAACGTCCTGACTTTC. This gives the protein CSARPAGANVLTF.

This clonotype was counted ten times or more. The chain is built from TRBV20-1 and TRBJ2-7; 9 bases are shared with TRBD2. Germline CDR1 is DFQATT and CDR2 is SNEGSKA (reference sequence). The V gene end was trimmed by 4 bases and the J gene end by 2 bases; junction bases not matched to a gene: 3. CDR3 size: 13 residues. The CDR3 bases are TGCAGTGCTATACTAGCGGGTACCTACGAGCAGTACTTC. It is translated as CSAILAGTYEQYF.

This clonotype was picked up a small number of times. The chain employs TRBV27 and TRBJ2-2, with D maybe TRBD1 (6 bases). Trimming removed 6 bases from V and 1 base from J, with 12 bases in between. Germline CDR1 and CDR2: MNHEY and SMNVEV (reference sequence). This CDR3 is built from 15 residues. As DNA, the CDR3 is TGTGCCAGCAGCAGACAGGCGCGGAACACCGGGGAGCTGTTTTTT. It yields the protein CASSRQARNTGELFF.

The chain employs TRBV12-3 or TRBV12-4 and TRBJ2-3; tentative D call: TRBD1 (5 bases). The CDR3 is 15 residues long. V was clipped by 6 bases and J by 2 bases, with 15 bases between them. The CDR3 protein is CASSPSRVYTDTQYF. The DNA of the CDR3 is TGTGCCAGCAGCCCATCCAGGGTATACACAGATACGCAGTATTTT.

This clonotype appeared a few times. The CDR3 nucleotides are TGCAGTGCTAGAGGAGGGACAGGATACACCTTC. This encodes CSARGGTGYTF. This chain uses TRBV20-1 with TRBJ1-2; TRBD1 matches 8 bases. V shed 1 base and J 11 bases; nucleotides not matched to a gene: 3. This CDR3 region has 11 residues. Germline assignment: CDR1 DFQATT and CDR2 SNEGSKA (reference sequence).

The rearrangement links TRBV27 to TRBJ2-7, with 9 nucleotides matching TRBD1. This CDR3 comprises 14 residues. Germline CDR1 is MNHEY and CDR2 is SMNVEV (reference sequence). With 7 bases clipped from V and 3 bases from J, the junction kept 7 bases outside the gene matches. The CDR3 loop is CASKEAGQGYEQYF. CDR3 nucleotides: TGTGCCAGCAAGGAGGCGGGACAGGGCTACGAGCAGTACTTC.

This clonotype was picked up many times. The chain employs TRBV27 and TRBJ1-2; TRBD1 is a possible D gene (6 bases). Per germline, CDR1 MNHEY and CDR2 SMNVEV (reference sequence). The CDR3 extends over 12 amino acids. The V end lost 5 bases, the J end lost 4 bases, and 8 bases lay between the germline ends. DNA of the CDR3: TGTGCCAGCAGTACACAGGGCTATGGCTACACCTTC. Its protein is CASSTQGYGYTF.

This chain links TRBV20-1 with TRBJ2-7; D perhaps matches TRBD1 (5 bases). Germline CDR1 and CDR2: DFQATT and SNEGSKA (reference sequence). The CDR3 spans 13 residues. V shed 5 bases and J shed 2 bases, with 13 bases lying between them. In nucleotides, the CDR3 is TGCAGTGCTGAAGCTCAGGGAACCTACGAGCAGTACTTC. It specifies CSAEAQGTYEQYF.

This clonotype was detected many times. V is TRBV7-2 and J is TRBJ2-7; TRBD2 matches 8 bases. The CDR3 length is 14 residues. Per germline, CDR1 SGHTA and CDR2 FQGNSA. The V and J ends lost 2 bases and 4 bases, in that order; junction bases with no gene match: 4. Here the CDR3 reads CASSLSGSEYEQYF. The CDR3 DNA reads TGTGCCAGCAGCTTAAGCGGGAGTGAGTACGAGCAGTACTTC. Using reference TRBV7-2 and TRBJ2-7 for the parts outside the CDR3, the full variable domain is GAGVSQSPSNKVTEKGKDVELRCDPISGHTALYWYRQSLGQGLEFLIYFQGNSAPDKSGLPSDRFSAERTGGSVSTLTIQRTQQEDSAVYLCASSLSGSEYEQYFGPGTRLTVT.

This clonotype was seen many times. The chain joins TRBV7-8 to TRBJ1-2; no definite D call. Germline CDR1 and CDR2: SGHVS and FQNEAQ. V lost 4 bases to trimming and J lost 8 bases, with 17 bases between them. The CDR3 covers 14 residues. DNA of the CDR3: TGTGCCAGCAGCTCAACACCGGACGTCGGAGGCTACACCTTC. Its translation: CASSSTPDVGGYTF. The full variable domain, completed using reference TRBV7-8 and TRBJ1-2, is GAGVSQSPRYKVAKRGQDVALRCDPISGHVSLFWYQQALGQGPEFLTYFQNEAQLDKSGLPSDRFFAERPEGSVSTLKIQRTQQEDSAVYLCASSSTPDVGGYTFGSGTRLTVV.

In this sample, this clonotype turned up a few times. This chain joins TRBV4-1 and TRBJ1-1; TRBD1 is a possible D gene (5 bases). Germline values: CDR1 MGHRA, CDR2 YSYEKL. The ends were cut back, 3 bases at V and 4 bases at J, with 15 bases in the middle. The CDR3 is 15 amino acids. The CDR3 nucleotides read TGCGCCAGCAGCCAGCACGGGGGTGGTAGCACTGAAGCTTTCTTT. Translated, it gives CASSQHGGGSTEAFF.

This clonotype was seen at least ten times. This chain uses TRBV28 with TRBJ1-1; 7 bases fit TRBD1. After removal of 8 bases from V and 0 bases from J, the junction contained 3 bases not matched to a gene. The germline V gene has CDR1 MDHEN and CDR2 SYDVKM. This CDR3 is built from 13 residues. CDR3 in DNA: TGTGCCAGCCACGACAGGGTGAACACTGAAGCTTTCTTT. It specifies CASHDRVNTEAFF.

This clonotype has at least ten counts. V usage is TRBV6-1 and J usage is TRBJ1-5, with 7 positions matching TRBD1. The CDR3 loop spans 16 amino acids. The trim removed 10 bases at V and 1 base at J, leaving 13 bases unmatched. Looked up from germline, CDR1 is MNHNS and CDR2 is SASEGT. CDR3 sequence reads: CAIPPGTDRSNQPQHF. The CDR3 region has the DNA TGTGCCATCCCCCCTGGGACAGACCGGAGCAATCAGCCCCAGCATTTT.

The sample holds a few counts of this clonotype. This rearrangement joins TRBV6-1 to TRBJ2-3; D gene unclear. Germline V gene lookup returns CDR1 MNHNS and CDR2 SASEGT. Trimming shortened V by 6 bases and J by 2 bases, and 9 bases separated the two germline ends. The CDR3 spans 13 residues. CDR3 amino acids: CASRPPATDTQYF. The DNA of the CDR3 is TGTGCCAGCAGACCTCCCGCCACAGATACGCAGTATTTT.

Details on this clonotype: A much larger clone differs from this one at a single base, so this may be a read error. The V and J genes are TRBV7-2 and TRBJ1-5; D not resolved. The ends were cut back, 4 bases at V and 0 bases at J, with 16 bases in the middle. Germline CDR1 is SGHTA and CDR2 is FQGNSA. The CDR3 contains 17 residues. The CDR3: CASSSRVGPYSNQPQHF. The CDR3 DNA follows: TGTGCCAGCAGCTCAAGGGTAGGGCCCTATAGCAATCAGCCCCAGCATTTT.

This clonotype was counted ten times or more. The V call is TRBV13, the J call TRBJ2-5, with unresolved D. Trimming took off 5 bases at V and 5 bases at J, with 15 bases between the two ends. Germline CDR1 and CDR2: PRHDT and FYEKMQ (reference sequence). CDR3 size: 14 residues. CDR3 coding DNA: TGTGCCAGCAGCCTGAGGCGTAACTTGGAGACCCAGTACTTC. This codes for CASSLRRNLETQYF.

Turning to this clonotype: Since a far larger clone is one base different, this is likely a read error. V and J are TRBV5-4 and TRBJ1-1; TRBD1 matches 9 bases. Looked up from germline, CDR1 is SGHNT and CDR2 is YYREEE (reference sequence). This CDR3 is 14 amino acids long. J was trimmed by 3 bases and V by 2 bases; bases with no gene match: 2. CDR3 sequence (DNA): TGTGCCAGCAGCTTTGACAGGGGGTACACTGAAGCTTTCTTT. Protein product: CASSFDRGYTEAFF.

This clonotype occurred a few times. The V call is TRBV6-1, the J call TRBJ2-7, with a possible D match to TRBD1 (5 bases). The CDR3 extends over 14 amino acids. The germline gives CDR1 MNHNS, CDR2 SASEGT. The ends were cut back, 2 bases at V and 2 bases at J, with 10 bases in the middle. The CDR3 loop reads CASSEQGFAYEQYF. DNA for the CDR3: TGTGCCAGCAGTGAACAGGGTTTTGCCTACGAGCAGTACTTC.

There are a few counts of this clonotype. The J gene is TRBJ2-2, the V gene TRBV20-1; 7 nucleotides align to TRBD1. This CDR3 spans 13 amino acids. The J segment lost 4 bases and the V segment lost 6 bases, leaving 5 bases of the junction unmatched. Germline CDR1 DFQATT, CDR2 SNEGSKA (reference sequence). CDR3 sequence (DNA): TGCAGTGCAAAGAGGACAGGCACCGGGGAGCTGTTTTTT. Its translation: CSAKRTGTGELFF.

This chain links TRBV28 with TRBJ1-1, with a weak D call TRBD1 (6 bases). V was shortened by 7 bases and J by 0 bases, with 18 bases between the two germline ends. The CDR3 sequence is 16 residues long. CDR1 MDHEN and CDR2 SYDVKM come from the germline V gene. The CDR3 loop is CASTNGADSMNTEAFF. In DNA form, the CDR3 reads TGTGCCAGCACTAACGGAGCGGACAGCATGAACACTGAAGCTTTCTTT.